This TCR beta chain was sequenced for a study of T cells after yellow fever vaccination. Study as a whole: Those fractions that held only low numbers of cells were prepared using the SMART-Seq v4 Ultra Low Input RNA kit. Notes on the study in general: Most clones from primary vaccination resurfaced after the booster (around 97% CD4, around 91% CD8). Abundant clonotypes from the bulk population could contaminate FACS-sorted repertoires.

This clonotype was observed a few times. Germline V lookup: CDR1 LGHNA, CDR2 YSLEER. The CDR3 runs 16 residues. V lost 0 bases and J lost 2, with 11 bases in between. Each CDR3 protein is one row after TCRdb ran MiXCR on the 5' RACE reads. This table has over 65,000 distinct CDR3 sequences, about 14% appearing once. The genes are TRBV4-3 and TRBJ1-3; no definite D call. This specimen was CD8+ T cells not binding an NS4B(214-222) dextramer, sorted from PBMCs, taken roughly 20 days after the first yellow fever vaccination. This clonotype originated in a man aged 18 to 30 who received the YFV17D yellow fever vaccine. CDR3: CASSQEWEKTGNTIYF. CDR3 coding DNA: TGCGCCAGCAGCCAAGAATGGGAGAAAACTGGAAACACCATATATTTT.